Listed below are T cell receptor beta chains from one sample, sequenced in a study of blood T cell repertoires in COVID-19. TCRdb's copy holds only in-frame clones and misses some; the assay was immunoSEQ multiplex PCR. The sample lists a few hundred thousand clones, roughly 88% seen once, with approximately 1.3% in the top ten. Sample: peripheral blood. The receptors originated from a middle-aged woman who had recovered from COVID-19. CDR3s include the opening cysteine and the closing phenylalanine or tryptophan. A D gene is named only where the DNA matches it firmly. Part of the rows lack a size; the others show once, few, many or a class for expanded clones.

clone_size j_call d_call v_call cdr3_nt cdr3_aa
NA TRBJ2-7 NA TRBV27 TGTGCCAGCAGTTTCGCGGTAGCAAACGAGCAGTACTTC CASSFAVANEQYF
NA TRBJ1-1 TRBD1 TRBV28 TGTGCCAGCAAGTTCTACGGACAGGGAGGGACTGAAGCTTTCTTT CASKFYGQGGTEAFF
NA TRBJ1-6 NA TRBV4-3 TGCGCCAGCAGCCAAGGCCCTAGGGGTTACAGTTATAATTCACCCCTCCACTTT CASSQGPRGYSYNSPLHF
NA TRBJ2-1 TRBD2 TRBV18 TGTGCCAGCTCACCACGCGGGAGCTCCTACAATGAGCAGTTCTTC CASSPRGSSYNEQFF
many TRBJ1-3 TRBD1 TRBV9 TGTGCCAGCAGCGCGGACAGGGCCCCAAACTCTGGAAACACCATATATTTT CASSADRAPNSGNTIYF
NA TRBJ2-4 NA TRBV7-2 TGTGCCAGCAGCCCCAAGCATGGAAACATTCAGTACTTC CASSPKHGNIQYF
NA TRBJ1-1 NA TRBV18 TGTGCCAGCTCACCCCTCCCCCCTGGGGCCACTGAAGCTTTCTTT CASSPLPPGATEAFF
NA TRBJ2-1 NA TRBV9 TGTGCCAGCAGCGTAGGGGGGACCCAGGGGAATGAGCAGTTCTTC CASSVGGTQGNEQFF
once TRBJ2-3 TRBD2 TRBV5-1 TGCGCCAGCAGCCTTCCCAGCGGGGAAAGTTTCGGCACAGATACGCAGTATTTT CASSLPSGESFGTDTQYF
NA TRBJ2-5 TRBD1 TRBV7-3 TGTGCCAGCAGCTCGACAGGGGAGGAGACCCAGTACTTC CASSSTGEETQYF
NA TRBJ2-1 NA TRBV7-3 TGTGCCAGCAGCTTGACACAGGGCTCCTACAATGAGCAGTTCTTC CASSLTQGSYNEQFF
NA TRBJ1-3 NA TRBV7-3 TGTGCCAGCAGCTTAAGCCAGGGACTCCCACCCGGAAACACCATATATTTT CASSLSQGLPPGNTIYF
NA TRBJ2-7 TRBD2 TRBV5-1 TGCGCCAGCAGCCCCGAATCACTAGCGGGGGAACTGGAGCAGTACTTC CASSPESLAGELEQYF
NA TRBJ2-2 NA TRBV5-4 TGTGCCAGCAGCTTATCGCGAGGGGGGGAGAACACCGGGGAGCTGTTTTTT CASSLSRGGENTGELFF
NA TRBJ2-1 TRBD2 TRBV4-2 TGTGCCAGCAGCCCACGGACTAGCGGGGGGGCAGGCGAGCAGTTCTTC CASSPRTSGGAGEQFF
NA TRBJ1-1 NA TRBV18 TGTGCCAGCTCAGCCGCCAAGGGAGCTGAAGCTTTCTTT CASSAAKGAEAFF
NA TRBJ2-7 TRBD1 TRBV6-5 TGTGCCACGAGTCGACAGGGGGCGACGTACGAGCAGTACTTC CATSRQGATYEQYF
few TRBJ2-1 NA TRBV5-6 TGTGCCAGCAGCTTAGAGTCTCGAAACAATGAGCAGTTCTTC CASSLESRNNEQFF
few TRBJ2-3 TRBD2 TRBV9 TGTGCCAGCAGCGCCAGCGGGGGGAACACAGATACGCAGTATTTT CASSASGGNTDTQYF
once TRBJ2-5 TRBD1 TRBV11-3 TGTGCCAGCAGCTTAGATGGACAGGGCATCGAGACCCAGTACTTC CASSLDGQGIETQYF
NA TRBJ2-5 TRBD2 TRBV5-1 TGCGCCAGCAGCACCCAGACTAGCGGGGGTGAGACCCAGTACTTC CASSTQTSGGETQYF
NA TRBJ2-3 TRBD2 TRBV27 TGTGCCAGCAGTTTACTAGCGGGGGGGCGGGCGCAGTATTTT CASSLLAGGRAQYF